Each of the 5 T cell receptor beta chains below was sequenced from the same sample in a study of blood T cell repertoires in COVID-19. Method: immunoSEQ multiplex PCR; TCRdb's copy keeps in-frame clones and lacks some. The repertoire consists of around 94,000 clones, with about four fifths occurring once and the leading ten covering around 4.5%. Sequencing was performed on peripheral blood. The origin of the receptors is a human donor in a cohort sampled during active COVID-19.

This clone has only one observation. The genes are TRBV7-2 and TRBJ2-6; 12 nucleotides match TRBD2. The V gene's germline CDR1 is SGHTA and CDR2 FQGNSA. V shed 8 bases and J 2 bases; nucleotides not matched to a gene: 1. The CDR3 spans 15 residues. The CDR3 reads CASRLAGAGANVLTF. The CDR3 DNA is TGTGCCAGCCGACTAGCGGGGGCTGGGGCCAACGTCCTGACTTTC.

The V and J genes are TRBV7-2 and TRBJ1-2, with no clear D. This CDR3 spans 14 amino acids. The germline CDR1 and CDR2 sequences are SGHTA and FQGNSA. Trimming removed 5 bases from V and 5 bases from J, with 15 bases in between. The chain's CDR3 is CASSPGGQRYGYTF. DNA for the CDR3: TGTGCCAGCAGCCCGGGCGGGCAGCGATATGGCTACACCTTC.

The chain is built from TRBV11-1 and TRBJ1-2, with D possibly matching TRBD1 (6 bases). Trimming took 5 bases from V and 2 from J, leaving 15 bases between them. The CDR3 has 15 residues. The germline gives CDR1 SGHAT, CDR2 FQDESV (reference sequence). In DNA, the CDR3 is TGTGCCAGCAGCACGAGGGGGTCCGGGAACTATGGCTACACCTTC. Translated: CASSTRGSGNYGYTF.

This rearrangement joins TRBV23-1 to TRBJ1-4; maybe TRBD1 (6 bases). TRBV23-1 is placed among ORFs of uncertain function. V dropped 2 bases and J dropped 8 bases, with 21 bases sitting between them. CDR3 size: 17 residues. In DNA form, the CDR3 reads TGCGCCAGCAGTCAACATACTATAAATGGACAGAGAGAAAAACTGTTTTTT. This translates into CASSQHTINGQREKLFF.

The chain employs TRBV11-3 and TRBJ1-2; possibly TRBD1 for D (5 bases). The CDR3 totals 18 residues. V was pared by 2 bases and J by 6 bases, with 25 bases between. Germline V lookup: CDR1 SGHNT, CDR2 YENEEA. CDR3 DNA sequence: TGTGCCAGCAGCTTACGACTACTCTTGGGCAGGGAGGAACATGGCTACACCTTC. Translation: CASSLRLLLGREEHGYTF.